Following are 7 T cell receptor beta chains from one sample sequenced in a study of OX40 agonist ivuxolimab in advanced cancers. Sequencing used immunoSEQ multiplex PCR; TCRdb keeps in-frame clones, though not all of them. The table lists around 70,000 clones, about four fifths of them singletons. This sample comprised CD4+ or CD8+ T cells sorted from blood, obtained in a trial of the OX40 agonist ivuxolimab. The receptor set was obtained from an adult with an advanced solid tumor such as melanoma, head and neck, liver or kidney cancer.

This chain links TRBV5-6 with TRBJ1-1, with a tentative D call TRBD1 (6 bases). The V end lost 5 bases, the J end lost 3 bases, and 11 bases lay between the germline ends. This CDR3 is built from 13 residues. CDR1 is SGHDT, CDR2 YYEEEE, per germline. The CDR3 region has the DNA TGTGCCAGCAGAAAAACAGGGTACACTGAAGCTTTCTTT. The encoded protein is CASRKTGYTEAFF.

The rearrangement uses TRBV5-1 and TRBJ2-2; 7 bases fit TRBD1. Germline CDR1 SGHRS, CDR2 YFSETQ. Trimming removed 7 bases from V and 1 base from J; junction bases left unmatched: 10. CDR3 length: 16 amino acids. The CDR3 DNA reads as TGCGCCAGCCTCCCTGACAGGGCGGTGAACACCGGGGAGCTGTTTTTT. As protein: CASLPDRAVNTGELFF.

CDR3 amino acids: CASRPGTMSTEAFF. CDR3 nucleotides: TGTGCCAGCCGGCCAGGGACCATGAGCACTGAAGCTTTCTTT. The chain carries TRBV6-4 and TRBJ1-1; tentatively, D is TRBD1 (5 bases). Per the germline V gene, CDR1 is MRHNA and CDR2 is SNTAGT. The CDR3 is 14 residues long. The V end lost 8 bases, the J end lost 4 bases, and 17 bases lay between the germline ends.

In its sample, this clone was seen a few times. J is TRBJ1-2 and V is TRBV10-3; D is unresolved. Germline-derived CDR1 and CDR2 are ENHRY and SYGVKD. V was shortened by 7 bases and J by 7 bases, with 16 bases between the two germline ends. This CDR3 spans 13 amino acids. CDR3 bases: TGTGCCATCAATTCAGGTACAGCGTTTGGCTACACCTTC. Translating it yields CAINSGTAFGYTF.

In DNA form, the CDR3 reads TGTGCCAGCAGCATTACTCTTCGGACAGGGGGTTCCGGGGAGCTGTTTTTT. Residues: CASSITLRTGGSGELFF. V and J are TRBV11-3 and TRBJ2-2, with 10 bases that match TRBD1. Germline assignment: CDR1 SGHNT and CDR2 YENEEA. This CDR3 contains 17 residues. V dropped 5 bases and J dropped 6; count of bases not matched to a gene: 12. Complete variable domain (other parts from reference TRBV11-3 and TRBJ2-2): EAGVVQSPRYKIIEKKQPVAFWCNPISGHNTLYWYLQNLGQGPELLIRYENEEAVDDSQLPKDRFSAERLKGVDSTLKIQPAELGDSAVYLCASSITLRTGGSGELFFGEGSRLTVL.

This clone was picked up one time. This rearrangement joins TRBV6-1 to TRBJ2-7; 10 positions match TRBD1. The CDR3 covers 15 residues. After removal of 6 bases from V and 2 bases from J, the junction contained 7 bases not matched to a gene. Germline CDR1 is MNHNS and CDR2 is SASEGT. The CDR3 bases are TGTGCCAGCAGGATGGGGACAGGGGTCGCCTACGAGCAGTACGTC. It translates to CASRMGTGVAYEQYV.

This rearrangement joins TRBV5-6 to TRBJ1-1; tentatively, D is TRBD1 (5 bases). The CDR3 runs to 14 residues. The V end was cut by 6 bases, the J end by 1 base, with 13 bases between. Germline-derived CDR1 and CDR2 are SGHDT and YYEEEE. CDR3 sequence (DNA): TGTGCCAGCAAGGAGGTTCAGGGGAACACTGAAGCTTTCTTT. Its protein product is CASKEVQGNTEAFF.